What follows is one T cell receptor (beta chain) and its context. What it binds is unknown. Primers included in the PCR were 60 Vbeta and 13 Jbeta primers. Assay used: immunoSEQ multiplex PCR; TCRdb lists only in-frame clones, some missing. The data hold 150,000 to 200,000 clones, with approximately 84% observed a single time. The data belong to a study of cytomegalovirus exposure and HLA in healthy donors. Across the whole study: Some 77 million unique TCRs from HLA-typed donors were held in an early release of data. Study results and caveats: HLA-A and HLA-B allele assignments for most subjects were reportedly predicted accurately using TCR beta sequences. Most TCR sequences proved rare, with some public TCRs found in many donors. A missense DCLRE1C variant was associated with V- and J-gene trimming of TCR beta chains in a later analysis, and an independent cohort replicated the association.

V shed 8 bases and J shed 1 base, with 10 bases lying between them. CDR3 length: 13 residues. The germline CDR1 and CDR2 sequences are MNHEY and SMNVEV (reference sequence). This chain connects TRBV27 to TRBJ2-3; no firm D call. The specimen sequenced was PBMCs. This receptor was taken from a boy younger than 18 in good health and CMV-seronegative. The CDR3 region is CASRDTGTDTQYF. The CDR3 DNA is TGTGCCAGCCGAGACACTGGCACAGATACGCAGTATTTT.